Below are 24 T cell receptor beta chains sequenced from a single sample in a study of Ad26.COV2.S vaccination and SARS-CoV-2 variants. Clones were read by immunoSEQ multiplex PCR, and TCRdb kept only the in-frame ones, dropping some. The sample records hundreds of thousands of clones, roughly nine tenths being singletons. As for treatment: some 19 received Ad26.COV2.S at low or high dose, single or two shots; 5 received placebo; per-sample allocation not given. Repertoires come from day 63 after the first vaccine or placebo injection. The sample in question was peripheral blood, obtained in a trial of Ad26.COV2.S vaccine versus placebo. The receptor set was obtained from a person between 18 and 65 years old who received the Ad26.COV2.S COVID-19 vaccine or a placebo.

This chain joins TRBV30 and TRBJ1-1; possible D gene TRBD1, 5 bases. V lost 5 bases and J 0 bases, leaving 7 bases between the germline ends. This CDR3 has 12 residues. From germline, CDR1 is GTSNPN and CDR2 SVGIG (reference sequence). The CDR3 region has the DNA TGTGCCTGGGAGGGGCTGAACACTGAAGCTTTCTTT. Its protein is CAWEGLNTEAFF.

This clone showed up just once. In DNA, the CDR3 is TGTGCCAGTAGTACGGGACTCCCGGGGAACACTGAAGCTTTCTTT. Translating gives CASSTGLPGNTEAFF. V is TRBV19 and J is TRBJ1-1, with a tentative D call TRBD1 (5 bases). V was trimmed by 4 bases and J by 1 base, leaving 13 bases between them. There are 15 residues in the CDR3. The germline CDR1 and CDR2 sequences are LNHDA and SQIVND (reference sequence).

This chain joins TRBV11-2 and TRBJ2-6, with D possibly TRBD2 on 5 matching bases. Per the germline V gene, CDR1 is SGHAT and CDR2 is FQNNGV. V was trimmed by 1 base and J by 0 bases, leaving 10 bases between them. The CDR3 consists of 17 residues. The CDR3 loop is CASSLVGRISGANVLTF. CDR3 coding DNA: TGTGCCAGCAGCTTAGTAGGGAGAATCTCTGGGGCCAACGTCCTGACTTTC. The variable domain in full, completed from reference TRBV11-2 and TRBJ2-6, reads EAGVAQSPRYKIIEKRQSVAFWCNPISGHATLYWYQQILGQGPKLLIQFQNNGVVDDSQLPKDRFSAERLKGVDSTLKIQPAKLEDSAVYLCASSLVGRISGANVLTFGAGSRLTVL.

The chain links TRBV6-6 to TRBJ1-5; TRBD1 might be the D (5 bases). CDR1 is MNHNY and CDR2 is SVGAGI in the germline V gene (reference sequence). This CDR3 is 14 amino acids long. Trimming pared 2 bases from V and 6 bases from J, leaving 11 bases between. In nucleotides, the CDR3 is TGTGCCAGCAGTTACGCCGGGGGGGGTCAGCCCCAGCATTTT. The encoded protein is CASSYAGGGQPQHF.

Concerning this clone: One junction end disagrees with the germline gene, perhaps due to a read error. This chain links TRBV3-1 (or the pseudogene TRBV3-2) with TRBJ2-7, with 8 bases matching TRBD1. Germline V gene data show CDR1 as LGHDT and CDR2 as YNNKEL (reference sequence). The CDR3 consists of 14 residues. The CDR3 loop reads CASSQAGTGGEQYF. DNA of the CDR3: TGTGCCAGCAGTCAAGCCGGGACAGGCGGAGAGCAGTACTTC.

The chain carries TRBV5-8 and TRBJ2-5; 14 bases align to TRBD2. V dropped 4 bases and J dropped 4; count of bases not matched to a gene: 3. Germline CDR1 is SGHTS and CDR2 is YDEGEE. The CDR3 totals 15 residues. The CDR3 loop reads CASSMGTSGGETQYF. The CDR3 DNA reads TGTGCCAGCAGCATGGGGACTAGCGGGGGAGAGACCCAGTACTTC.

The CDR3 sequence: CASSLPGQGNSPLHF. The DNA of the CDR3 is TGTGCCAGTAGCCTTCCGGGACAGGGGAATTCACCCCTCCACTTT. This chain links TRBV19 with TRBJ1-6; 10 nucleotides align to TRBD1. The germline V gene encodes CDR1 LNHDA and CDR2 SQIVND (reference sequence). This CDR3 spans 15 amino acids. V gave up 6 bases and J gave up 7 bases; unmatched junction bases: 6.

About this clone itself: Other DNA sequences from this sample encode an identical CDR3 as well. V gene TRBV10-3 combines with J gene TRBJ2-3, with a tentative D call TRBD2 (5 bases). CDR3 size: 12 residues. Germline CDR1 and CDR2: ENHRY and SYGVKD. V lost 4 bases and J lost 6, with 8 bases in between. In nucleotides, the CDR3 is TGTGCCATCAGTGGTTCGGGGGATACGCAGTATTTT. Translating it yields CAISGSGDTQYF.

The chain joins TRBV23-1 to TRBJ1-6; D is perhaps TRBD1 (5 bases). TRBV23-1 is an ORF for which the function is uncertain. V was trimmed by 2 bases and J by 6 bases, leaving 5 bases between them. The CDR3 runs to 13 residues. Written as DNA, the CDR3 is TGCGCCAGCAGTCAACAGGGTAATTCACCCCTCCACTTT. Translating it yields CASSQQGNSPLHF.

The chain has TRBV18 and TRBJ2-5; 8 nucleotides line up with TRBD1. The CDR3 is 14 residues long. Germline V gene data show CDR1 as KGHSH and CDR2 as LQKENI. V dropped 3 bases and J dropped 6; count of bases not matched to a gene: 6. The CDR3 here is CASSPDQGAKTQYF. The CDR3 DNA is TGTGCCAGCTCACCGGATCAGGGGGCGAAGACCCAGTACTTC.

The chain has TRBV5-1 and TRBJ1-1, with TRBD1 identical over 7 bases. Germline V gene lookup returns CDR1 SGHRS and CDR2 YFSETQ. The V gene end was trimmed by 0 bases and the J gene end by 2 bases; junction bases not matched to a gene: 4. The CDR3 sequence is 15 residues long. The CDR3 DNA sequence: TGCGCCAGCAGCTTGGGGGGACAGACCAACACTGAAGCTTTCTTT. It is translated as CASSLGGQTNTEAFF.

The V gene is TRBV5-8, the J gene TRBJ2-6; 10 bases align to TRBD1. The germline V gene encodes CDR1 SGHTS and CDR2 YDEGEE. Trimming took 0 bases from V and 3 from J; bases not matched to a gene: 6. The CDR3 sequence is 18 residues long. For the CDR3, the DNA is TGTGCCAGCAGCTTGGGGGACAGGGGAAGTTTTGGGGCCAACGTCCTGACTTTC. Its protein is CASSLGDRGSFGANVLTF.

The V call is TRBV19, the J call TRBJ1-4; 9 bases align to TRBD1. Germline CDR1 is LNHDA and CDR2 is SQIVND (reference sequence). The CDR3 is 14 amino acids. The V segment lost 3 bases and the J segment 9 bases; nucleotides outside the gene matches: 5. The CDR3 region has the DNA TGTGCCAGTAGTATTGGGACAGGGCTCCAAAAACTGTTTTTT. Its translation is CASSIGTGLQKLFF.

V gene TRBV7-9 combines with J gene TRBJ1-1; the D is unclear. Trimming cost V 5 bases and J 0 bases, with 7 bases left between them. The CDR3 totals 13 residues. The germline V gene has CDR1 SEHNR and CDR2 FQNEAQ (reference sequence). The CDR3, as DNA: TGTGCCAGCAGCCACAAGGTGAACACTGAAGCTTTCTTT. Translating gives CASSHKVNTEAFF.

Note on this clone: Other nucleotide sequences from this sample produce the same CDR3. The genes are TRBV7-9 and TRBJ1-2; D is ambiguous. The CDR3 extends over 13 amino acids. The V and J ends lost 0 bases and 4 bases respectively, with 6 bases between them. Germline assignment: CDR1 SEHNR and CDR2 FQNEAQ (reference sequence). The CDR3 here is CASSLAGSYGYTF. The CDR3, as DNA: TGTGCCAGCAGCTTAGCCGGGAGCTATGGCTACACCTTC.

The chain has TRBV11-3 and TRBJ2-7, with D hard to call. This CDR3 has 15 residues. The germline gives CDR1 SGHNT, CDR2 YENEEA. Trimming took off 0 bases at V and 6 bases at J, with 15 bases between the two ends. CDR3 in DNA: TGTGCCAGCAGCTTAGACGCCTCTAGGGCTAGCGAGCAGTACTTC. Its protein product is CASSLDASRASEQYF. Based on the CDR3 plus reference TRBV11-3 and TRBJ2-7, the full variable domain is EAGVVQSPRYKIIEKKQPVAFWCNPISGHNTLYWYLQNLGQGPELLIRYENEEAVDDSQLPKDRFSAERLKGVDSTLKIQPAELGDSAVYLCASSLDASRASEQYFGPGTRLTVT.

The rearrangement uses TRBV19 and TRBJ1-5; D is unresolved. The CDR3 sequence is 14 residues long. Germline values: CDR1 LNHDA, CDR2 SQIVND (reference sequence). The V and J ends lost 2 bases and 3 bases respectively, with 8 bases between them. CDR3 in DNA: TGTGCCAGTAGTATATCCAGCGCCAATCAGCCCCAGCATTTT. Translating it yields CASSISSANQPQHF.

This clone appeared a single time. V usage is TRBV5-4 and J usage is TRBJ2-1; 8 bases align to TRBD2. From germline, CDR1 is SGHNT and CDR2 YYREEE (reference sequence). There are 19 residues in the CDR3. V was clipped by 4 bases and J by 0 bases; unmatched bases: 15. CDR3 residues: CASSRVGSGSLVSYNEQFF. The CDR3 DNA reads TGTGCCAGCAGCAGGGTTGGCAGCGGGAGTCTTGTCTCCTACAATGAGCAGTTCTTC.

The CDR3 region has the DNA TGTGCCAGCAGCTTAGCCGGACCCAGGAACACTGAAGCTTTCTTT. Protein product: CASSLAGPRNTEAFF. V and J are TRBV7-9 and TRBJ1-1; unclear D gene. CDR3 length: 15 amino acids. CDR1 and CDR2 from the germline V gene are SEHNR and FQNEAQ (reference sequence). With 0 bases removed from V and 1 base from J, the gap between germline ends came to 9 bases.

The rearrangement links TRBV6-1 to TRBJ1-6, with 8 positions matching TRBD1. CDR1 is MNHNS, CDR2 SASEGT, per germline. Trimming took 4 bases from V and 7 from J; bases not matched to a gene: 9. The CDR3 covers 16 residues. The CDR3: CASSGGWGQENSPLHF. The CDR3 nucleotides are TGTGCCAGCAGTGGCGGCTGGGGACAGGAGAATTCACCCCTCCACTTT.

The rearrangement joins TRBV11-3 to TRBJ2-1, with a weak D call TRBD1 (5 bases). V was clipped by 1 base and J by 0 bases, with 10 bases between them. Germline values: CDR1 SGHNT, CDR2 YENEEA. The CDR3 consists of 16 residues. The CDR3 loop is CASSLAGLPSYNEQFF. The CDR3 nucleotides are TGTGCCAGCAGCTTAGCAGGGCTCCCCTCCTACAATGAGCAGTTCTTC.

The V call is TRBV5-5, the J call TRBJ2-5; 7 positions agree with TRBD1. After removal of 4 bases from V and 3 bases from J, the junction contained 12 bases not matched to a gene. Germline CDR1 and CDR2: SGHKS and YYEKEE (reference sequence). The CDR3 is 16 residues long. As DNA, the CDR3 is TGTGCCAGCAGCACGACTCACAGGGGCGCCGAAGAGACCCAGTACTTC. Protein: CASSTTHRGAEETQYF.

This clone was detected once. The identical CDR3 is also encoded by other nucleotide sequences in the sample. J is TRBJ1-2 and V is TRBV12-3 or TRBV12-4; unclear D gene. The length of the CDR3 is 12 residues. The V and J ends lost 5 bases and 2 bases respectively, with 6 bases between them. The CDR3 sequence: CASSLGNYGYTF. Here the CDR3 DNA reads TGTGCCAGCAGTCTTGGCAACTATGGCTACACCTTC.

The rearrangement joins TRBV6-5 to TRBJ2-7; D unresolved. V was shortened by 5 bases and J by 3 bases, with 11 bases between the two germline ends. Germline V CDR1 and CDR2: MNHEY, SVGAGI. The CDR3 loop spans 13 amino acids. CDR3 protein: CASSRDTVYEQYF. CDR3 nucleotide sequence: TGTGCCAGCAGTCGAGACACAGTCTACGAGCAGTACTTC.